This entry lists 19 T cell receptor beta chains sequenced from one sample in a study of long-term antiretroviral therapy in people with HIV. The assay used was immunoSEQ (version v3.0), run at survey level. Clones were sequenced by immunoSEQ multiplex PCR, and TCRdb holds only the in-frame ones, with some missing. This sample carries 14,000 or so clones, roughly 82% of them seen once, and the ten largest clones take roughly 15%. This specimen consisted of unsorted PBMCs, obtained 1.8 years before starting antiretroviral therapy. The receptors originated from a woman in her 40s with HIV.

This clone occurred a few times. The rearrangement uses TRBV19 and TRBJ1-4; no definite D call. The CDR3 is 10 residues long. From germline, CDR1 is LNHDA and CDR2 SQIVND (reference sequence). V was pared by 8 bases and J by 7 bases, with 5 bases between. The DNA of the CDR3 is TGTGCCAGTTCAAGTGAAAAACTGTTTTTT. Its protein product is CASSSEKLFF.

In nucleotides, the CDR3 is TGTGCCAGTTCTTCACTAGCCAAAAACATTCAGTACTTC. Its translation is CASSSLAKNIQYF. The V gene is TRBV19, the J gene TRBJ2-4; D not certain. The CDR3 runs 13 residues. V lost 8 bases and J lost 0, with 8 bases in between. Germline values: CDR1 LNHDA, CDR2 SQIVND (reference sequence).

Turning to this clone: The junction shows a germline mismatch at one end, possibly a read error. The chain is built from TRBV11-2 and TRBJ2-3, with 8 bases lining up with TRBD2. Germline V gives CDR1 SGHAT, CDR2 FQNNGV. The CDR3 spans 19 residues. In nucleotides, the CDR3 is TGTGCCAGCAGCTTAGTAGAACAAGGGCTAGCGGGCGTCACAGGTACGCAGTATTTT. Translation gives CASSLVEQGLAGVTGTQYF.

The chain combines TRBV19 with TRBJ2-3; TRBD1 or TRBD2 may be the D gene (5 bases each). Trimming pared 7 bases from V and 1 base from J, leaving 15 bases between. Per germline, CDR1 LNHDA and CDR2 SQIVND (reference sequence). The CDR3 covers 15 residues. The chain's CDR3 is CASTKDVGGTDTQYF. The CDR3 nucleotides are TGTGCCAGTACTAAAGACGTGGGGGGCACAGATACGCAGTATTTT.

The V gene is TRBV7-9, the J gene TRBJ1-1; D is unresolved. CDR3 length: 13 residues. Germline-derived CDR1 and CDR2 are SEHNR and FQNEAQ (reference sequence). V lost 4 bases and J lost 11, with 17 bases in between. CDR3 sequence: CASSSLTESTAFF. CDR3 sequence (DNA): TGTGCCAGCAGCTCTCTGACGGAGAGCACGGCTTTCTTT.

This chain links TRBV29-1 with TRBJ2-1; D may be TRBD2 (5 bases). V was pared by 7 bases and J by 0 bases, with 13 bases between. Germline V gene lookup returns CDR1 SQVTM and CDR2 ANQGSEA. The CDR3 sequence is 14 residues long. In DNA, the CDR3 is TGCAGCGCAAAGGGAGCGAGCTCCTACAATGAGCAGTTCTTC. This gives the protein CSAKGASSYNEQFF.

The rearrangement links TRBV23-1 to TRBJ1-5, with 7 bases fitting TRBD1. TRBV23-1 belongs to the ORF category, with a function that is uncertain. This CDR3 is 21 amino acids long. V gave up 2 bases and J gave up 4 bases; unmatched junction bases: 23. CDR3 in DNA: TGCGCCAGCAGTCAACGGACCCGGCTCCGGAGGGGGCGGATGGGAAATCAGCCCCAGCATTTT. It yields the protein CASSQRTRLRRGRMGNQPQHF.

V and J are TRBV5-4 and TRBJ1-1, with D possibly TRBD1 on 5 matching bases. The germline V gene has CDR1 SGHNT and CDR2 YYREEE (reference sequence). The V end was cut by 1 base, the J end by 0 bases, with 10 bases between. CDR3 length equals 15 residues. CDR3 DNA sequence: TGTGCCAGCAGCTTGACAGGCAACTTGAACACTGAAGCTTTCTTT. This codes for CASSLTGNLNTEAFF.

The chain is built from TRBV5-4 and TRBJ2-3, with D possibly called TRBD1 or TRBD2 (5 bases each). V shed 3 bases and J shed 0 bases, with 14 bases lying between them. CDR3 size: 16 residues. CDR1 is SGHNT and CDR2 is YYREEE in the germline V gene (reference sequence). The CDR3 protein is CASSSPWWDSTDTQYF. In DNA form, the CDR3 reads TGTGCCAGCAGCTCACCCTGGTGGGACAGCACAGATACGCAGTATTTT.

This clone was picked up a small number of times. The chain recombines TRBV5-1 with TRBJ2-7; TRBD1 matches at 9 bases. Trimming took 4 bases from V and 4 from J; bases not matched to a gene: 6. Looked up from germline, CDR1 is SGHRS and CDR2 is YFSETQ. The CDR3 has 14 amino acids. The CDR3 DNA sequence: TGCGCCAGCAGCGCGGGACAGGGTAGGTACGAGCAGTACTTC. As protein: CASSAGQGRYEQYF.

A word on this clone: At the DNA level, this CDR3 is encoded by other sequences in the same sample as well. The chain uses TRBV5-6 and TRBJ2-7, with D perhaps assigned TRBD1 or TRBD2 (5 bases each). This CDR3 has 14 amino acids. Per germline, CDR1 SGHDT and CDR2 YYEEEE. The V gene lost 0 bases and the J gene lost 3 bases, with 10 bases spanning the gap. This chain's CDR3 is CASSLGGDFYEQYF. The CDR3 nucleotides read TGTGCCAGCAGCTTGGGAGGGGATTTCTACGAGCAGTACTTC. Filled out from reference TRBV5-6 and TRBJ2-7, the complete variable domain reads DAGVTQSPTHLIKTRGQQVTLRCSPKSGHDTVSWYQQALGQGPQFIFQYYEEEERQRGNFPDRFSGHQFPNYSSELNVNALLLGDSALYLCASSLGGDFYEQYFGPGTRLTVT.

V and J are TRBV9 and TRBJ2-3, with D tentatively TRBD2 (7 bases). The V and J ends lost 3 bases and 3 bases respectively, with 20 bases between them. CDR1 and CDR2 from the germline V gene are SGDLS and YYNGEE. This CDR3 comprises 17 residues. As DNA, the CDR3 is TGTGCCAGCAGCGCCTCTCGGCGGGAGAGGGGGACAGATACGCAGTATTTT. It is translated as CASSASRRERGTDTQYF.

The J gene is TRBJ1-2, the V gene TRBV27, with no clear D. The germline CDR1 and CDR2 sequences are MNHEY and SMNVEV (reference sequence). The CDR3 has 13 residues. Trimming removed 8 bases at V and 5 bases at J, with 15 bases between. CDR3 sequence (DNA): TGTGCCAGCCGCCCTGAAGGGTTATATGGCTACACCTTC. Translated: CASRPEGLYGYTF.

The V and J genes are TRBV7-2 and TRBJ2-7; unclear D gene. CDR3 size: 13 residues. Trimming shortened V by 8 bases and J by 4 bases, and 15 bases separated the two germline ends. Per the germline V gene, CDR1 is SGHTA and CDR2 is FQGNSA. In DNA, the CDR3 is TGTGCCAGCGGTTGGGGTAGAAATTACGAGCAGTACTTC. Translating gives CASGWGRNYEQYF.

CDR3 DNA: TGTGCCAGCAGTGAGGTGGGCGGGAGCAATCAGCCCCAGCATTTT. It specifies CASSEVGGSNQPQHF. The rearrangement uses TRBV6-1 and TRBJ1-5; unclear D gene. CDR1 and CDR2 from the germline V gene are MNHNS and SASEGT. This CDR3 is 15 amino acids long. Trimming pared 3 bases from V and 1 base from J, leaving 10 bases between.

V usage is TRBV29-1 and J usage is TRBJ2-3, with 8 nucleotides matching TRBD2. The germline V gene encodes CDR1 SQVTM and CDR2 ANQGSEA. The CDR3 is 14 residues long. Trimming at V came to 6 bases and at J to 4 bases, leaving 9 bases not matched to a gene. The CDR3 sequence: CSVESAGGADTQYF. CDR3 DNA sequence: TGCAGCGTGGAGTCCGCGGGGGGCGCAGATACGCAGTATTTT.

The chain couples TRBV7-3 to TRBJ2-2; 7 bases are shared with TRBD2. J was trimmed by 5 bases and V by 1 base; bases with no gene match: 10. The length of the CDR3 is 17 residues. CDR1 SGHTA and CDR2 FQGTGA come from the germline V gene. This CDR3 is CASSLMGGSGVTGELFF. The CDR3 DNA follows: TGTGCCAGCAGCTTAATGGGCGGGAGCGGGGTTACCGGGGAGCTGTTTTTT.

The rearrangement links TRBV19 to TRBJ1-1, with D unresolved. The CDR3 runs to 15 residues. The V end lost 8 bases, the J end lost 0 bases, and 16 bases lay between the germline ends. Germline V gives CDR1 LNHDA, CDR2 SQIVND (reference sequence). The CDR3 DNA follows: TGTGCCAGTTGCGACCCCGGGAGCCTGAACACTGAAGCTTTCTTT. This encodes CASCDPGSLNTEAFF.

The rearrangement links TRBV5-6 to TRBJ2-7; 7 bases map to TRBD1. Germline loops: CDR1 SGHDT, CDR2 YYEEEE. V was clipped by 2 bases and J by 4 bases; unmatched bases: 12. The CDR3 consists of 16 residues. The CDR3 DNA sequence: TGTGCCAGCAGCTTAAGACAGGGTTGGGGTTGGTACGAGCAGTACTTC. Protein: CASSLRQGWGWYEQYF.